Below are 26 T cell receptor beta chains sequenced from a single sample in a study of OX40 agonist ivuxolimab in advanced cancers. The table came from immunoSEQ multiplex PCR; TCRdb's copy has only in-frame clones and leaves some out. The table lists 75,000 to 95,000 clones, around 87% of them singletons. The sample was CD4+ or CD8+ T cells sorted from blood, taken in a trial of the OX40 agonist ivuxolimab. The source of these receptors is an adult with an advanced solid tumor such as melanoma, head and neck, liver or kidney cancer.

The chain is built from TRBV19 and TRBJ2-5; D tentatively reads TRBD1 or TRBD2 (5 bases each). V was clipped by 4 bases and J by 10 bases, with 19 bases between them. The germline V gene encodes CDR1 LNHDA and CDR2 SQIVND (reference sequence). There are 14 residues in the CDR3. CDR3 DNA: TGTGCCAGTAGTACCTCGGGGCCGAACAGCGGCCAGTACTTC. Protein sequence: CASSTSGPNSGQYF.

The V gene is TRBV9, the J gene TRBJ2-7; 10 nucleotides match TRBD2. CDR1 is SGDLS and CDR2 is YYNGEE in the germline V gene. V was pared by 0 bases and J by 2 bases, with 2 bases of the junction left unmatched. The CDR3 totals 15 residues. CDR3 DNA: TGTGCCAGCAGCGTAGGAGCGGGAGGGCCCTACGAGCAGTACTTC. The encoded protein is CASSVGAGGPYEQYF.

The chain couples TRBV4-3 to TRBJ2-1, with 14 bases aligning to TRBD2. Germline V gene lookup returns CDR1 LGHNA and CDR2 YSLEER. V trimming: 5 bases; J trimming: 7 bases; junction bases outside the gene matches: 4. The CDR3 sequence is 15 residues long. The CDR3 region is CASSAGLAGGNEQFF. The CDR3 nucleotides are TGCGCCAGCAGCGCTGGACTAGCGGGGGGAAATGAGCAGTTCTTC.

This clone was picked up a small number of times. The rearrangement links TRBV27 to TRBJ1-2; 10 nucleotides agree with TRBD1. V lost 6 bases, J lost 8 bases, and 18 bases stayed unmatched. Germline CDR1 is MNHEY and CDR2 is SMNVEV (reference sequence). The CDR3 totals 17 residues. The CDR3 reads CASRQPSAGTGVNGYTF. The CDR3 nucleotides are TGTGCCAGCAGACAACCTTCAGCGGGGACAGGGGTAAACGGCTACACCTTC.

This clone was counted between two and nine times. This rearrangement joins TRBV10-2 to TRBJ2-5; 7 bases are a match to TRBD1. This CDR3 has 15 residues. Germline-derived CDR1 and CDR2 are WSHSY and SAAADI. Trimming cost V 5 bases and J 4 bases; bases outside gene matches: 10. DNA of the CDR3: TGCGCCAGCAGTTTAGACAGGGCACGGGGAGAGACCCAGTACTTC. It is translated as CASSLDRARGETQYF.

The rearrangement joins TRBV7-9 to TRBJ1-3; the match to TRBD1 covers 7 bases. V lost 1 base, J lost 0 bases, and 6 bases stayed unmatched. This CDR3 comprises 17 residues. Germline V gene data show CDR1 as SEHNR and CDR2 as FQNEAQ (reference sequence). CDR3 region: CASSLGVGQDSGNTIYF. The CDR3 DNA reads TGTGCCAGCAGCTTAGGGGTTGGACAGGACTCTGGAAACACCATATATTTT. Supplemented by reference TRBV7-9 and TRBJ1-3, the full variable domain reads DTGVSQNPRHKITKRGQNVTFRCDPISEHNRLYWYRQTLGQGPEFLTYFQNEAQLEKSRLLSDRFSAERPKGSFSTLEIQRTEQGDSAMYLCASSLGVGQDSGNTIYFGEGSWLTVV.

The DNA of the CDR3 is TGTGCCAGCAGTTTAATGTGGGGCTATGGCTACACCTTC. It specifies CASSLMWGYGYTF. The V call is TRBV27, the J call TRBJ1-2; D gene unclear. Trimming stripped 2 bases from V and 4 bases from J, with 8 bases between. Germline V lookup: CDR1 MNHEY, CDR2 SMNVEV (reference sequence). This CDR3 is 13 amino acids long.

This clone was observed a handful of times. The junction departs from germline at one end; a sequencing error may be responsible. The chain carries TRBV7-7 and TRBJ1-1; D call uncertain. Germline V gene lookup returns CDR1 SSHAT and CDR2 FNYEAQ (reference sequence). The CDR3 extends over 13 amino acids. CDR3 amino acids: CASSLSKNTEAFF. The CDR3 nucleotides are TGTGCTAGCAGCTTATCCAAGAACACTGAAGCTTTCTTT.

V is TRBV10-3 and J is TRBJ1-1, with D tentatively TRBD1 (5 bases). The V end lost 5 bases, the J end lost 0 bases, and 16 bases lay between the germline ends. Germline values: CDR1 ENHRY, CDR2 SYGVKD. This CDR3 is built from 16 residues. The CDR3 DNA reads as TGTGCCATCAGTAAGGACCCGGGACCGATGAACACTGAAGCTTTCTTT. It encodes CAISKDPGPMNTEAFF.

This clone was detected once. The gene calls are TRBV18 and TRBJ2-7, with D perhaps TRBD1 or TRBD2 (6 bases each). This CDR3 region has 15 residues. Trimming cost V 0 bases and J 1 base, with 10 bases left between them. The germline V gene encodes CDR1 KGHSH and CDR2 LQKENI. CDR3 DNA sequence: TGTGCCAGCTCACCACCGATAGGGGGGTCCTACGAGCAGTACTTC. Its translation: CASSPPIGGSYEQYF.

The chain links TRBV10-3 to TRBJ2-2, with 8 bases fitting TRBD1. After removal of 6 bases from V and 1 base from J, the junction contained 4 bases not matched to a gene. The germline V gene has CDR1 ENHRY and CDR2 SYGVKD. There are 15 residues in the CDR3. CDR3 nucleotide sequence: TGTGCCATCAGATCCGGGACAGGGAACACCGGGGAGCTGTTTTTT. This encodes CAIRSGTGNTGELFF.

The chain carries TRBV5-1 and TRBJ2-7, with D tentatively TRBD1 or TRBD2 (5 bases each). V lost 4 bases, J lost 7 bases, and 15 bases lay in between. Germline assignment: CDR1 SGHRS and CDR2 YFSETQ. The CDR3 has 13 residues. Written as DNA, the CDR3 is TGCGCCAGCAGCGAGGGACCTATGGGAGAGCAGTACTTC. This codes for CASSEGPMGEQYF.

This clone has just one count. Other DNA variants within this sample encode the same CDR3. The J gene is TRBJ1-5, the V gene TRBV5-1; 9 bases match TRBD1. The CDR3 loop spans 14 amino acids. The V segment lost 4 bases and the J segment 4 bases; nucleotides outside the gene matches: 3. The germline V gene has CDR1 SGHRS and CDR2 YFSETQ. The CDR3: CASSPGTGNQPQHF. In DNA, the CDR3 is TGCGCCAGCAGCCCCGGGACAGGGAATCAGCCCCAGCATTTT.

This clone showed up just a few times. The rearrangement joins TRBV6-1 to TRBJ1-2, with TRBD1 matching over 7 bases. In germline, CDR1 is MNHNS, CDR2 SASEGT. V was clipped by 6 bases and J by 11 bases; unmatched bases: 12. CDR3 length: 13 amino acids. CDR3 residues: CASRGGMGTAYTF. CDR3 sequence (DNA): TGTGCCAGCAGAGGGGGGATGGGGACAGCTTACACCTTC.

The chain couples TRBV10-3 to TRBJ1-2, with D unresolved. The V end was cut by 5 bases, the J end by 5 bases, with 9 bases between. The CDR3 sequence is 12 residues long. Looked up from germline, CDR1 is ENHRY and CDR2 is SYGVKD. CDR3 sequence reads: CAISPQDYGYTF. As DNA, the CDR3 is TGTGCCATCAGTCCCCAGGATTATGGCTACACCTTC.

The sample holds one count of this clone. CDR3 amino acids: CASSPITSGRGSSYEQYF. The CDR3 nucleotides read TGTGCCAGCTCACCAATAACTAGCGGGAGAGGGAGCTCCTACGAGCAGTACTTC. The chain employs TRBV18 and TRBJ2-7, with 11 bases fitting TRBD2. This CDR3 region has 18 residues. The V gene's germline CDR1 is KGHSH and CDR2 LQKENI. V trimming: 2 bases; J trimming: 0 bases; junction bases outside the gene matches: 9.

The chain has TRBV29-1 and TRBJ2-7; D assignment may be TRBD1 or TRBD2 (6 bases each). The germline V gene has CDR1 SQVTM and CDR2 ANQGSEA. V was clipped by 8 bases and J by 5 bases, with 19 bases between them. CDR3 length equals 13 residues. CDR3 sequence: CSFQSTGADEQYF. The CDR3 nucleotides read TGCAGCTTCCAGTCGACGGGGGCGGACGAGCAGTACTTC.

In this sample, this clone turned up a few times. The chain uses TRBV7-2 and TRBJ2-3, with 10 bases that match TRBD2. The CDR3 runs to 15 residues. CDR1 is SGHTA, CDR2 FQGNSA, per germline. Trimming at V came to 5 bases and at J to 4 bases, leaving 6 bases not matched to a gene. Written as DNA, the CDR3 is TGTGCCAGCAGCCTTAGCGGGAGGTCTTCAGATACGCAGTATTTT. This encodes CASSLSGRSSDTQYF. Based on the CDR3 plus reference TRBV7-2 and TRBJ2-3, the full variable domain is GAGVSQSPSNKVTEKGKDVELRCDPISGHTALYWYRQSLGQGLEFLIYFQGNSAPDKSGLPSDRFSAERTGGSVSTLTIQRTQQEDSAVYLCASSLSGRSSDTQYFGPGTRLTVL.

The chain has TRBV14 and TRBJ1-2; unclear D gene. Trimming stripped 1 base from V and 7 bases from J, with 10 bases between. The CDR3 loop spans 13 amino acids. Germline V gene lookup returns CDR1 SGHDN and CDR2 FVKESK. CDR3 loop: CASSQVDSGGYTF. CDR3 sequence (DNA): TGTGCCAGCAGCCAAGTAGACTCGGGTGGCTACACCTTC.

The chain links TRBV6-6 to TRBJ2-1, with 8 nucleotides matching TRBD1. The junction had 5 bases not matched to a gene; V was cut back by 10 bases and J by 0 bases. This CDR3 comprises 14 residues. CDR1 and CDR2 from the germline V gene are MNHNY and SVGAGI (reference sequence). The DNA of the CDR3 is TGTGCCACCAAGACAGGGGTCTCCTACAATGAGCAGTTCTTC. It is translated as CATKTGVSYNEQFF.

The J gene is TRBJ2-3, the V gene TRBV6-6; D is possibly TRBD1 (5 bases). CDR1 MNHNY and CDR2 SVGAGI come from the germline V gene (reference sequence). The CDR3 runs 15 residues. V lost 4 bases to trimming and J lost 1 base, with 12 bases between them. In DNA form, the CDR3 reads TGTGCCAGCAGTTTGGGGCCGACAGGCACAGATACGCAGTATTTT. Its protein product is CASSLGPTGTDTQYF.

The CDR3 DNA reads as TGTGCCAGCAGTGAGGAGGGACGAGAGTTCTTC. It is translated as CASSEEGREFF. V usage is TRBV2 and J usage is TRBJ2-1; D might be TRBD2 (6 bases). Germline V CDR1 and CDR2: SNHLY, FYNNEI. The CDR3 runs 11 residues. V lost 3 bases and J 14 bases, leaving 11 bases between the germline ends. The full variable domain, rest sourced from reference TRBV2 and TRBJ2-1, is EPEVTQTPSHQVTQMGQEVILRCVPISNHLYFYWYRQILGQKVEFLVSFYNNEISEKSEIFDDQFSVERPDGSNFTLKIRSTKLEDSAMYFCASSEEGREFFGPGTRLTVL.

This rearrangement joins TRBV11-2 to TRBJ2-7; no reliable D call. Per the germline V gene, CDR1 is SGHAT and CDR2 is FQNNGV. Trimming removed 0 bases at V and 2 bases at J, with 5 bases between. This CDR3 spans 13 amino acids. The CDR3 protein is CASSLDPPYEQYF. CDR3 nucleotides: TGTGCCAGCAGCTTAGATCCCCCCTACGAGCAGTACTTC. The variable domain in full, with the rest retrieved from reference TRBV11-2 and TRBJ2-7, is EAGVAQSPRYKIIEKRQSVAFWCNPISGHATLYWYQQILGQGPKLLIQFQNNGVVDDSQLPKDRFSAERLKGVDSTLKIQPAKLEDSAVYLCASSLDPPYEQYFGPGTRLTVT.

The chain uses TRBV5-1 and TRBJ2-2, with 11 bases identical to TRBD2. The length of the CDR3 is 15 residues. Germline V CDR1 and CDR2: SGHRS, YFSETQ. The trim removed 0 bases at V and 6 bases at J, leaving 1 base unmatched. The CDR3 region has the DNA TGCGCCAGCAGCTTGGAACTAGCGGGAGCCGGGGAGCTGTTTTTT. The encoded protein is CASSLELAGAGELFF.

The count of this clone is one. The V and J genes are TRBV10-1 and TRBJ1-4, with 10 positions matching TRBD1. V lost 6 bases, J lost 6 bases, and 7 bases stayed unmatched. Germline-derived CDR1 and CDR2 are WNHNN and SYGVQD (reference sequence). This CDR3 has 15 residues. CDR3 DNA: TGCGCCAGCAGCGCGACAGGGGGCAGGGATGAAAAACTGTTTTTT. This sequence encodes CASSATGGRDEKLFF.

This clone was picked up a small number of times. The rearrangement joins TRBV7-2 to TRBJ1-5, with 7 bases fitting TRBD1. Germline V gene sequence: CDR1 SGHTA, CDR2 FQGNSA. The CDR3 is 13 amino acids. V lost 5 bases and J lost 4; bases outside the gene matches: 2. The CDR3 DNA reads TGTGCCAGCAGCAGGGACAGAAATCAGCCCCAGCATTTT. It is translated as CASSRDRNQPQHF.